This TCR beta chain emerged from a study of CXCR3-negative and CXCR3-positive naive CD8 T cells. Study details: Per library, roughly 1.5 +/- 0.3 million reads; approximately 150 million TRB reads overall.

The CDR3 is 11 amino acids. Germline CDR1 and CDR2: SQVTM and ANQGSEA. Every CD8+ subset sample held approximately 320,000 flow-sorted cells, done in triplicate. The TRB libraries of cDNA were built by UMI-labeled 5' RACE. TCRdb processed the 5' RACE reads again and assigns one entry to each CDR3 protein, with no DNA. The specimen's table records around 6,300 distinct CDR3 sequences. This clonotype is classed as medium-sized (0.01 to 0.1%) by frequency. What it binds is unknown. Regarding the study as a whole: TRB CDR3s of CXCR3-positive naive cells were more hydrophobic than those of CXCR3-negative naive cells. Both naive subsets showed comparably high diversity, and memory CD8+ cells showed much lower diversity.

The sample was naive CXCR3- CD8+ T cells from blood. The subset was: CD45RO-CCR7+CD27+CD95- naive CD8+ T cells lacking CXCR3 (TNR3-). The receptor was derived from a human donor in good health. Some clones in this sample may be carry-over from other donors' samples. V is TRBV29-1 and J is TRBJ2-7. This CDR3 reads CSVSASYEQYF.